A selection of T cell receptor beta chains follows, all from one sample in a study of blood T cells in healthy people across ages. TCRdb used MiXCR to reprocess the 5' RACE reads, holding one entry per CDR3 protein. The sample lists nearly 1 million distinct CDR3 sequences; about 53% were seen once. Sequenced: blood. These receptors all come from a woman aged 55-75 years in good health. The CDR3 runs from the conserved cysteine through the conserved F or W. Each record gives: clone size, J gene, D gene, V gene, CDR3 DNA, CDR3 protein. A D gene is named only where the DNA matches it firmly. Only some rows state a clone size, as once, few, many or a class for expanded clones.

>few|TRBJ2-1|TRBD2|TRBV29-1
TGCAGCGGTGACCCCCTACTAGCGGGAGGGTACAATGAGCAGTTCTTC
CSGDPLLAGGYNEQFF
>.|TRBJ1-2|.|TRBV6-1
TGTGCCAGCAACCTACACGTTGTTTATCCAGACTATGGCTACACCTTC
CASNLHVVYPDYGYTF
>.|TRBJ2-7|.|TRBV20-1
TGCAGTGCAAAGGGTTCCGGGTTTTCTTACGAGCAGTACTTC
CSAKGSGFSYEQYF
>.|TRBJ2-1|TRBD1|TRBV7-8
TGTGCCAGCAGCCAAAGGACAGGGGGCGTATCCGAGCAGTTCTTC
CASSQRTGGVSEQFF
>.|TRBJ2-3|.|TRBV11-2
TGTGCCAGCAGCTCCGGGGCGACGCAGTATTTT
CASSSGATQYF
>few|TRBJ2-7|.|TRBV7-9
TGTGCCAGCAGCCCGACCGGTGGCAAGCAGTACTTC
CASSPTGGKQYF
>.|TRBJ2-7|TRBD2|TRBV18
TGTGCCAGCTCATCCGGACTAGCGGGAGCCGGCGAGCAGTACTTC
CASSSGLAGAGEQYF
>few|TRBJ2-2|.|TRBV4-3
TGCGCCAGCAGCCCCCGGTTCACCGGGGAGCTGTTTTTT
CASSPRFTGELFF
>once|TRBJ2-1|TRBD2|TRBV29-1
TGCAGCGTTGCCCGACTAGCGGCATCCTCCTACAATGAGCAGTTCTTC
CSVARLAASSYNEQFF
>few|TRBJ2-3|.|TRBV24-1
TGTGCCACCAGTGATTTGAAGGAGGACACTGGGACCGGCACAGATACGCAGTATTTT
CATSDLKEDTGTGTDTQYF
>.|TRBJ2-1|.|TRBV9
TGTGCCAGCAGCGTAGTCCAAGAGGGAGGTCTCAATGAGCAGTTCTTC
CASSVVQEGGLNEQFF
>.|TRBJ2-1|TRBD2|TRBV6-5
TGTGCCAGCAGTCGGCGGACTAGCGGGATCGTCAATGAGCAGTTCTTC
CASSRRTSGIVNEQFF
>.|TRBJ2-4|.|TRBV4-1
TGCGCCAACAGCCAAGATATGGCAGGGGTTTTAGCCAAAAACATTCAGTACTTC
CANSQDMAGVLAKNIQYF
>once|TRBJ1-5|.|TRBV10-2
TGCGCCAGCAGTGAGTGGGGGCCGCAGCAGCCCCAGCATTTT
CASSEWGPQQPQHF
>.|TRBJ1-1|.|TRBV7-9
TGTGCCAGCAGCTTTCGAGGGGGCACTGAAGCTTTCTTT
CASSFRGGTEAFF
>few|TRBJ1-2|.|TRBV28
TGTGCCAGCAGGGACAGTAGCTATGGCTACACCTTC
CASRDSSYGYTF
>few|TRBJ2-4|.|TRBV10-3
TGTGCCATCAGTGAACGACAAAGGGGCGTTAAAAACATTCAGTACTTC
CAISERQRGVKNIQYF
>few|TRBJ1-2|.|TRBV27
TGTGCCAGCAGTTTACTGGGCAGGTCCGAATATGGCTACACCTTC
CASSLLGRSEYGYTF
>.|TRBJ2-5|TRBD1|TRBV6-6
TGTGCCAGCAGTGACGGACCGGGACAGGGTCAAGAGACCCAGTACTTC
CASSDGPGQGQETQYF
>once|TRBJ2-6|.|TRBV3-1
TGTGCCAGCAGCCAACCCCTGGGGAGGTCATCTGGGGCCAACGTCCTGACTTTC
CASSQPLGRSSGANVLTF
>many|TRBJ2-3|.|TRBV29-1
TGCAGCGTTCCTTCAGGGTCTCATAGCACAGATACGCAGTATTTT
CSVPSGSHSTDTQYF
>.|TRBJ2-1|TRBD2|TRBV4-1
TGCGCCAGCAGCCAAGTGCCCCAACCGACTAGCGGGAGGCTAAATGAGCAGTTCTTC
CASSQVPQPTSGRLNEQFF
>.|TRBJ2-3|TRBD2|TRBV12-3/TRBV12-4
TGTGCCAGCAGTCGAGATAGCGGGAGGATGAATACGCAGTATTTT
CASSRDSGRMNTQYF
>once|TRBJ2-1|TRBD2|TRBV12-3/TRBV12-4
TGTGCCAGCAGTGGGACTAGCGTAAGAGGGGTCGGCAATGAGCAGTTCTTC
CASSGTSVRGVGNEQFF
>few|TRBJ2-7|TRBD2|TRBV20-1
TGCAGTGCGACTAGCGCAACGCCCTACGAGCAGTACTTC
CSATSATPYEQYF
>.|TRBJ2-7|TRBD2|TRBV4-1
TGCGCCAGCAGCCAAGTGTTCCAGCGGGGGGCCTACGAGCAGTACTTC
CASSQVFQRGAYEQYF
>few|TRBJ1-2|.|TRBV2
TGTGCCACGAGAAAGGGGTTAGACAGCTTTGGCTACACCTTC
CATRKGLDSFGYTF
>once|TRBJ2-1|TRBD2|TRBV28
TGTGCCAGCAGCACGGGACTACCTGAGCAGTTCTTC
CASSTGLPEQFF
>.|TRBJ1-5|.|TRBV7-3
TGTGCCAGCAGCTTAAAGAGCGGGGTGGGTCAGCCCCAGCATTTT
CASSLKSGVGQPQHF
>.|TRBJ2-3|.|TRBV5-8
TGTGCCAGCAGCTTGGGGGCCTGGGGAGATACGCAGTATTTT
CASSLGAWGDTQYF
>.|TRBJ1-4|TRBD1|TRBV4-1
TGCGCCAGCAGCCAAGAACAGGGGGCGCGTGGAGAAAAACTGTTTTTT
CASSQEQGARGEKLFF
>.|TRBJ2-1|TRBD2|TRBV7-2
TGTGCCAGCAGCCCCAACAGACTAGCGGGCCTCGAGCAGTTCTTC
CASSPNRLAGLEQFF
>.|TRBJ2-7|TRBD1|TRBV4-1
TGCGCCAGCAGCCGATATGGGCGACAGGGTCGTACATACGAGCAGTACTTC
CASSRYGRQGRTYEQYF
>.|TRBJ2-5|.|TRBV7-9
TGTGCCAGCAGCTACGGGTCTGGCTCCGCGGAGACCCAGTACTTC
CASSYGSGSAETQYF
>.|TRBJ1-2|.|TRBV10-3
TGTGCCATCAGAGACAGGAGCTATGGCTACACCTTC
CAIRDRSYGYTF
>.|TRBJ2-7|.|TRBV7-9
TGTGCCAGCAGCTCGTACCGCTACAATGAGCAGTACTTC
CASSSYRYNEQYF
>.|TRBJ2-5|TRBD2|TRBV7-2
TGTGCCAGCAGCTTGGCGATAGCGGGTTACTACAATGAGCAGTACTTC
CASSLAIAGYYNEQYF
>few|TRBJ2-3|.|TRBV7-9
TGTGCCAGCAGCGGCACAGTGAATACGCAGTATTTT
CASSGTVNTQYF
>.|TRBJ2-1|.|TRBV7-2
TGTGCCAGCAGCTTAGCCAACAGGGCCTCCTACAATGAGCAGTTCTTC
CASSLANRASYNEQFF
>.|TRBJ2-5|.|TRBV24-1
TGTGCCACCAGTGGGCCTTCCGGCGGGACCCAGTACTTC
CATSGPSGGTQYF
>.|TRBJ2-7|.|TRBV20-1
TGCAGTGCTAGAGATTTTAGGGGCTACGAGCAGTACTTC
CSARDFRGYEQYF
>.|TRBJ2-1|TRBD2|TRBV20-1
TGCAGTGCCACCTGGGTGGGGAGGGCCGGGGATGAGCAGTTCTTC
CSATWVGRAGDEQFF
>once|TRBJ2-1|.|TRBV20-1
TGCAGTGCTAGAGACTCGGACTTTTCACAGTTCTTC
CSARDSDFSQFF
>.|TRBJ2-7|.|TRBV7-9
TGTGCCAGCAGCTCGCTGGTCGGGACCTTCTACGAGCAGTACTTC
CASSSLVGTFYEQYF
>few|TRBJ2-7|.|TRBV7-2
TGTGCCAGCAGCTTAGAAGCAGGGACAACCTACGAGCAGTACTTC
CASSLEAGTTYEQYF
>once|TRBJ2-1|.|TRBV7-9
TGTGCCAGCAGCTTGGGGGGGCCAGCCAACAATGAGCAGTTCTTC
CASSLGGPANNEQFF
>.|TRBJ2-5|.|TRBV27
TGTGCCAGCAGTTTATCCTCCGGTCCTCCACGGCAAGGGACCCAGTACTTC
CASSLSSGPPRQGTQYF
>.|TRBJ1-2|.|TRBV20-1
TGCAGTGCTAGAGATATTGGGGATTACTGTGGCTACACCTTC
CSARDIGDYCGYTF
>once|TRBJ2-3|TRBD2|TRBV4-2
TGTGCCAGCAGCCTCGGGGGGGGACCCGGAAAAGATACGCAGTATTTT
CASSLGGGPGKDTQYF
>few|TRBJ2-1|TRBD1|TRBV5-1
TGCGCCAGCAGCTTGGAGGGGGCAGACGACAATGAGCAGTTCTTC
CASSLEGADDNEQFF
>.|TRBJ2-3|.|TRBV20-1
TGCAGTGCTAGAGATCCTCACGGGACTGGGGGCACAGATACGCAGTATTTT
CSARDPHGTGGTDTQYF
>.|TRBJ2-3|TRBD1|TRBV5-1
TGCGCCAGCAGCCCTCCTAGGACAGGGGGTGGAGATACGCAGTATTTT
CASSPPRTGGGDTQYF
>.|TRBJ2-7|TRBD1|TRBV10-3
TGTGCCATCAGTGCGGCGGGACAGGGGGGCTACGAGCAGTACTTC
CAISAAGQGGYEQYF
>.|TRBJ1-1|TRBD1|TRBV20-1
TGCAGTGCTAGAGACCCCCGACAGGGTCCGGACACTGAAGCTTTCTTT
CSARDPRQGPDTEAFF
>few|TRBJ2-7|.|TRBV11-2
TGTGCCAGCACCAGACTAGGTTACGAGCAGTACTTC
CASTRLGYEQYF